The rows below give T cell receptor beta chains drawn from one sample of a study of beta chain features in type 1 diabetes. Repertoires were generated with immunoSEQ multiplex PCR, while TCRdb's copy carries only in-frame clones and drops some. The sample records around 97,000 clones, over 25% being singletons. The sequencing input was central memory CD4+ T cells from blood. The receptor source for this set is a woman between 18 and 29 years old with type 1 diabetes. The conserved cysteine and the conserved F or W are not part of the CDR3 here.

CDR3: ASSLSGSYEQF; V: TRBV10-2; J: TRBJ2-1
CDR3: SVVPSPGPNQPQH; V: TRBV29-1; J: TRBJ1-5
CDR3: ASHGLGPYEQY; V: TRBV2; J: TRBJ2-7
CDR3: ASRSDRGRLQSSGNTIY; V: TRBV19; J: TRBJ1-3
CDR3: ASSAGGTLGNEQF; V: TRBV6-6; J: TRBJ2-1
CDR3: ASRPTSGKHNEQF; V: TRBV19; J: TRBJ2-1
CDR3: ASGLVVGGTDTEAF; V: TRBV12-5; J: TRBJ1-1
CDR3: ASSQGPQGGSYNEQF; V: TRBV4-3; J: TRBJ2-1
CDR3: ASSLASTNTGELF; V: TRBV5-1; J: TRBJ2-2
CDR3: ASSLSGTRGGAQY; V: TRBV27; J: TRBJ2-3
CDR3: ASRSLEGTDTQY; V: TRBV6-5; J: TRBJ2-3
CDR3: ASSLRQRSAAQF; V: TRBV28; J: TRBJ1-4
CDR3: ASRSIPQREPPYEQY; V: TRBV28; J: TRBJ2-7
CDR3: ASSGVAINQPQH; V: TRBV2; J: TRBJ1-5
CDR3: ASSFAQIYGTGDGYT; V: TRBV5-1; J: TRBJ1-2
CDR3: ASSWSQGVNVLT; V: TRBV28; J: TRBJ2-6
CDR3: ASSPPAGAGNTIY; V: TRBV18; J: TRBJ1-3
CDR3: ASSPGVRQPQH; V: TRBV6-5; J: TRBJ1-5
CDR3: ASSLGAVGGPQETQY; V: TRBV5-6; J: TRBJ2-5
CDR3: ASTYSRTGGKVT; V: TRBV9; J: TRBJ1-2
CDR3: ASSISRGFQETQY; V: TRBV9; J: TRBJ2-5
CDR3: SSDRQYGYT; V: TRBV20-1; J: TRBJ1-2
CDR3: ASSPGQVLAKNIQY; V: TRBV11-1; J: TRBJ2-4
CDR3: ASSNPGSSQETQY; V: TRBV19; J: TRBJ2-5
CDR3: ASTPGWDQPQH; V: TRBV2; J: TRBJ1-5
CDR3: ASSFWQGDTYGYT; V: TRBV5-4; J: TRBJ1-2
CDR3: ASSLAGVYGYT; V: TRBV4-2; J: TRBJ1-2
CDR3: ASRREGNEQF; V: TRBV19; J: TRBJ2-1
CDR3: ASSFTSGGTGELF; V: TRBV5-1; J: TRBJ2-2
CDR3: ASSEEGSGRETQY; V: TRBV6-1; J: TRBJ2-5
CDR3: ASQTSGNYNEQF; V: TRBV11-2; J: TRBJ2-1
CDR3: ASSLTRGEKLF; V: TRBV7-3; J: TRBJ1-4
CDR3: ASNQGGRASAQY; V: TRBV19; J: TRBJ2-3
CDR3: ASSHSQGNYGYT; V: TRBV16; J: TRBJ1-2
CDR3: ASSQDLSSSEQY; V: TRBV14; J: TRBJ2-7
CDR3: ASSIGTGEETQY; V: TRBV5-1; J: TRBJ2-5
CDR3: ASSFDSPTDTQY; V: TRBV5-1; J: TRBJ2-3
CDR3: ASSGQRPNQPQH; V: TRBV2; J: TRBJ1-5
CDR3: ASSSEDTQY; V: TRBV2; J: TRBJ2-3
CDR3: AIQGGNQPQH; V: TRBV28; J: TRBJ1-5
CDR3: ASSLSRDSMLHGYT; V: TRBV5-6; J: TRBJ1-2
CDR3: ASSPITGVRDQPQH; V: TRBV11-2; J: TRBJ1-5
CDR3: ASSGLAGVTYNEQF; V: TRBV18; J: TRBJ2-1
CDR3: ASSGRLAGVSRVQF; V: TRBV11-2; J: TRBJ2-1
CDR3: ASSLTGGYEQY; V: TRBV5-4; J: TRBJ2-7
CDR3: ASSDRGTEAF; V: TRBV18; J: TRBJ1-1
CDR3: SLDRDPGYT; V: TRBV29-1; J: TRBJ1-2
CDR3: SVDRGNTIY; V: TRBV29-1; J: TRBJ1-3
CDR3: ASSGGTENEKLF; V: TRBV28; J: TRBJ1-4
CDR3: ASSFNSREQF; V: TRBV7-2; J: TRBJ2-1
CDR3: ASSLRQGAPNGYT; V: TRBV7-9; J: TRBJ1-2
CDR3: ASRDFTEAF; V: TRBV19; J: TRBJ1-1
CDR3: ASSLSVRDRGYGYT; V: TRBV19; J: TRBJ1-2
CDR3: ASTKGKGIQY; V: TRBV2; J: TRBJ2-4
CDR3: ASSPGGGGPSTNEKLF; V: TRBV9; J: TRBJ1-4
CDR3: AWNRQTVTGELF; V: TRBV30; J: TRBJ2-2
CDR3: ASSPRWIVAGNTIY; V: TRBV27; J: TRBJ1-3
CDR3: ASSPGQQESYEQY; V: TRBV18; J: TRBJ2-7
CDR3: ASSSGSSNQPQH; V: TRBV7-9; J: TRBJ1-5
CDR3: ASSLGPGVSNTGELF; V: TRBV28; J: TRBJ2-2